The sequence of this T cell receptor (beta chain) was determined in a study of blood T cells in healthy people across ages. Study-wide results and limits: PBMCs that were unsorted prevented a conclusive naive versus antigen-experienced comparison.

This clonotype was seen only a few times. Its antigen remains unknown. Isolating PBMCs gave at least 6 million of these cells per sample. Per sample, extraction of total RNA gave at least 5.5 micrograms in every case. A second PCR, run for about 7 to 11 cycles, used a sample-barcoded 5' primer plus a J-beta primer mix. Every cDNA molecule bore a tag from a template-switch adaptor containing 12 random nucleotides. TCRdb ran MiXCR on the 5' RACE reads and lists one entry per CDR3 protein. The sample comprises about 290,000 distinct CDR3 sequences, roughly 29% of which are singletons, and over 25% rests with the top ten. The clonotype originates from a woman in her 70s in good health. Sequenced sample: blood.

The CDR3 bases are TGTGCCAGCAGTTCCGGGGTACGGAAGAACACTGAAGCTTTCTTT. This gives the protein CASSSGVRKNTEAFF. V is TRBV6-2 or TRBV6-3 and J is TRBJ1-1, with no clear D. Trimming pared 4 bases from V and 1 base from J, leaving 13 bases between. Per germline, CDR1 MNHEY and CDR2 SVGEGT. The CDR3 has 15 residues.